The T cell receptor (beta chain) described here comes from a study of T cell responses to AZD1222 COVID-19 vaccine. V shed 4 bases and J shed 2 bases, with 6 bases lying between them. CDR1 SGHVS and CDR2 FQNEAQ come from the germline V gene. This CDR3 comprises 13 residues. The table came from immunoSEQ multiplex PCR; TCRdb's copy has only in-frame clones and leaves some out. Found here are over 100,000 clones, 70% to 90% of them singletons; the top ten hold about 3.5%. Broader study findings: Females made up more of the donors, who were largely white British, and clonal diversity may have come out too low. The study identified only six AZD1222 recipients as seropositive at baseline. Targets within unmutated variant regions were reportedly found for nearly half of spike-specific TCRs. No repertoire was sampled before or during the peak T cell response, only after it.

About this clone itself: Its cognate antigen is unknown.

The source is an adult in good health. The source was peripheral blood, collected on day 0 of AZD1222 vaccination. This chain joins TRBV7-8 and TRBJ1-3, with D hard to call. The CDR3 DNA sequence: TGTGCCAGCAGCTCCCGAACTGGAAACACCATATATTTT. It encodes CASSSRTGNTIYF.